This TCR beta chain is from a study of cytomegalovirus exposure and HLA in healthy donors. On the study more broadly: Sequencing of 180 million or so T cells in an earlier analysis found 95 million to 120 million unique TCR beta sequences.

This CDR3 has 15 residues. V was shortened by 3 bases and J by 4 bases, with 10 bases between the two germline ends. In germline, CDR1 is SGHDN, CDR2 FVKESK. Overall study results and limits: Roughly uniform sequencing depth across donors was assumed, possibly incorrectly. Analysis was carried out at a later point, and it linked a missense DCLRE1C variant to TCR beta V- and J-gene trimming.

Worth noting for this clone: The antigen is undetermined.

The PCR had 60 Vbeta and 13 Jbeta primers. Sequenced by immunoSEQ multiplex PCR; TCRdb stores in-frame clones only, minus some. The table records 150,000 to 200,000 clones, about 80% of them present only once. The specimen sequenced was PBMCs. This receptor was obtained from a woman aged 18-29 years in good health and CMV-seropositive. This rearrangement joins TRBV14 to TRBJ2-6; D unclear. CDR3 region: CASSQASSGANVLTF. Here the CDR3 DNA reads TGTGCCAGCAGCCAGGCCTCCTCGGGGGCCAACGTCCTGACTTTC.